The 29 T cell receptor beta chains presented below share a single source sample, sequenced in a study of identical twins. One entry per CDR3 protein, called by TCRdb with MiXCR from the 5' RACE reads. The table lists some 500,000 distinct CDR3 sequences, 9.6% of them singletons. The same data also contributed to another study, on yellow fever vaccine responses in identical twins.

The sequenced sample consisted of PBMCs. The receptor source for this set is a woman aged 18-30 years in good health.

There are many counts of this clonotype. V and J are TRBV4-1 and TRBJ2-7, with a tentative D call TRBD2 (5 bases). Germline V lookup: CDR1 MGHRA, CDR2 YSYEKL. This CDR3 contains 15 residues. V was cut by 1 base and J by 4 bases, with 14 bases left in between. CDR3: CASSQVAARGYEQYF. The CDR3 DNA reads as TGCGCCAGCAGCCAAGTTGCGGCACGCGGGTACGAGCAGTACTTC.

This rearrangement joins TRBV20-1 to TRBJ1-6; 9 bases align to TRBD1. Germline V lookup: CDR1 DFQATT, CDR2 SNEGSKA (reference sequence). This CDR3 is built from 12 residues. V lost 6 bases and J lost 10; bases outside the gene matches: 4. DNA of the CDR3: TGCAGTGCCCGGACAGGGGAGTCACCCCTCCACTTT. This encodes CSARTGESPLHF.

This chain uses TRBV5-4 with TRBJ2-7; D tentatively reads TRBD1 or TRBD2 (5 bases each). This CDR3 has 14 amino acids. Per the germline V gene, CDR1 is SGHNT and CDR2 is YYREEE (reference sequence). V was shortened by 5 bases and J by 4 bases, with 16 bases between the two germline ends. CDR3 loop: CASSSLGAAYEQYF. As DNA, the CDR3 is TGTGCCAGCAGTTCCCTCGGGGCAGCGTACGAGCAGTACTTC.

The rearrangement uses TRBV5-4 and TRBJ1-1; TRBD1 is a possible D gene (5 bases). Germline V gene data show CDR1 as SGHNT and CDR2 as YYREEE (reference sequence). Deletions cut 7 bases from V and 1 base from J, with 8 bases between. CDR3 length: 12 residues. CDR3 nucleotides: TGTGCCAGCGGACATAAGAACACTGAAGCTTTCTTT. Amino acids: CASGHKNTEAFF.

The chain carries TRBV7-2 and TRBJ2-1; D is ambiguous. CDR1 and CDR2 (germline): SGHTA, FQGNSA. V was cut by 5 bases and J by 2 bases, with 10 bases left in between. The CDR3 spans 14 residues. The CDR3 is CASSEDQPYNEQFF. The CDR3 nucleotides read TGTGCCAGCAGCGAGGACCAGCCCTACAATGAGCAGTTCTTC.

J is TRBJ2-2 and V is TRBV7-2, with a weak D call TRBD1 (5 bases). V dropped 6 bases and J dropped 0 bases, with 14 bases sitting between them. The germline gives CDR1 SGHTA, CDR2 FQGNSA. The CDR3 spans 16 residues. The CDR3: CASRMTAITNTGELFF. CDR3 sequence (DNA): TGTGCCAGCAGAATGACAGCTATAACGAACACCGGGGAGCTGTTTTTT.

A word on this clonotype: A read error may be the cause here, since a much bigger clone is one base away. The V call is TRBV25-1, the J call TRBJ2-2; no definite D call. Looked up from germline, CDR1 is MGHDK and CDR2 is SYGVNS. The CDR3 is 11 amino acids. Trimming removed 0 bases from V and 7 bases from J, with 0 bases in between. The CDR3 is CASSEYGELFF. The CDR3, as DNA: TGTGCCAGCAGTGAATACGGGGAGCTGTTTTTT.

This clonotype was observed once. This chain connects TRBV7-9 to TRBJ2-3, with D perhaps matching TRBD2 (5 bases). With 1 base removed from V and 6 bases from J, the gap between germline ends came to 20 bases. The CDR3 has 17 residues. Germline assignment: CDR1 SEHNR and CDR2 FQNEAQ (reference sequence). The CDR3 DNA sequence: TGTGCCAGCAGCTTAGAGTCCCGGCTAGCCGGACCTGATACGCAGTATTTT. Protein product: CASSLESRLAGPDTQYF.

The chain has TRBV7-2 and TRBJ2-3; no reliable D call. There are 15 residues in the CDR3. Per the germline V gene, CDR1 is SGHTA and CDR2 is FQGNSA. V lost 5 bases and J lost 0, with 12 bases in between. In nucleotides, the CDR3 is TGTGCCAGCAGCCCCCGCCTTGGCAGCACAGATACGCAGTATTTT. It yields the protein CASSPRLGSTDTQYF.

This clonotype appeared a few times. The chain is built from TRBV2 and TRBJ2-7; 8 bases line up with TRBD2. The CDR3 covers 15 residues. Germline-derived CDR1 and CDR2 are SNHLY and FYNNEI. Trimming at V came to 7 bases and at J to 6 bases, leaving 14 bases not matched to a gene. In DNA form, the CDR3 reads TGTGCCAGCACAAGCGAAGGGACTAGTTTTTCCGAGCAGTACTTC. Translating gives CASTSEGTSFSEQYF. The whole variable domain, filled in from reference TRBV2 and TRBJ2-7, reads EPEVTQTPSHQVTQMGQEVILRCVPISNHLYFYWYRQILGQKVEFLVSFYNNEISEKSEIFDDQFSVERPDGSNFTLKIRSTKLEDSAMYFCASTSEGTSFSEQYFGPGTRLTVT.

This rearrangement joins TRBV28 to TRBJ1-5, with no clear D. The CDR3 spans 12 residues. The germline CDR1 and CDR2 sequences are MDHEN and SYDVKM. V gave up 6 bases and J gave up 7 bases, with 10 bases separating them. CDR3 sequence (DNA): TGTGCCAGCAGGAGTGCCAGCCAGCCCCAGCATTTT. Translation gives CASRSASQPQHF. The full variable domain, with the rest looked up from reference TRBV28 and TRBJ1-5, is DVKVTQSSRYLVKRTGEKVFLECVQDMDHENMFWYRQDPGLGLRLIYFSYDVKMKEKGDIPEGYSVSREKKERFSLILESASTNQTSMYLCASRSASQPQHFGDGTRLSIL.

This clonotype was seen a single time. This chain links TRBV11-2 with TRBJ2-7; no definite D call. The V and J ends lost 3 bases and 0 bases respectively, with 9 bases between them. Germline CDR1 and CDR2: SGHAT and FQNNGV. The CDR3 runs 14 residues. The CDR3 sequence is CASSLGWSSYEQYF. In DNA, the CDR3 is TGTGCCAGCAGCTTGGGATGGAGCTCCTACGAGCAGTACTTC.

This clonotype occurred many times. The chain carries TRBV25-1 and TRBJ2-7; D possibly uses TRBD1 or TRBD2 (5 bases each). CDR3 length equals 13 residues. The germline V gene has CDR1 MGHDK and CDR2 SYGVNS. Trimming removed 6 bases from V and 5 bases from J, with 14 bases in between. In nucleotides, the CDR3 is TGTGCCAGCAGGCAAAGTGGGACCCACGAGCAGTACTTC. Its translation is CASRQSGTHEQYF.

As concerns this clonotype: One end of the junction does not line up with germline, which may come from a read error. This sequence joins TRBV13 and TRBJ2-7; possible D gene TRBD1, 6 bases. The CDR3 runs 17 residues. The V gene's germline CDR1 is PRHDT and CDR2 FYEKMQ (reference sequence). CDR3 nucleotides: TGTGCCAGCAGCCTACAGAACCCGGGACAAGACTTCTGGCTCCGTTGGTTC. It codes for CASSLQNPGQDFWLRWF. Complete variable domain (other parts from reference TRBV13 and TRBJ2-7): AAGVIQSPRHLIKEKRETATLKCYPIPRHDTVYWYQQGPGQDPQFLISFYEKMQSDKGSIPDRFSAQQFSDYHSELNMSSLELGDSALYFCASSLQNPGQDFWLRWFGPGTRLTVT.

The CDR3 region is CASTTRGGQGYNEQFF. CDR3 nucleotide sequence: TGTGCCAGCACCACCCGGGGGGGACAGGGGTACAATGAGCAGTTCTTC. The rearrangement uses TRBV12-3 or TRBV12-4 and TRBJ2-1, with 10 nucleotides matching TRBD1. The ends lost 7 bases at V and 4 bases at J; junction bases unmatched: 10. This CDR3 spans 16 amino acids.

This clonotype was seen many times. V is TRBV7-2 and J is TRBJ2-3; no clear D gene. The CDR3 is made up of 13 amino acids. CDR1 is SGHTA and CDR2 is FQGNSA in the germline V gene. Trimming stripped 5 bases from V and 2 bases from J, with 8 bases between. Here the CDR3 DNA reads TGTGCCAGCAGCCCTTCGCACACAGATACGCAGTATTTT. This translates into CASSPSHTDTQYF.

The V gene is TRBV11-2, the J gene TRBJ2-4; TRBD1 aligns across 9 bases. The CDR3 runs 19 residues. Per germline, CDR1 SGHAT and CDR2 FQNNGV. V shed 1 base and J 0 bases; nucleotides not matched to a gene: 10. CDR3 region: CASSLVATGGLVAKNIQYF. CDR3 DNA: TGTGCCAGCAGCTTAGTAGCGACAGGGGGGTTGGTAGCCAAAAACATTCAGTACTTC. The whole variable domain, remainder taken from reference TRBV11-2 and TRBJ2-4, is EAGVAQSPRYKIIEKRQSVAFWCNPISGHATLYWYQQILGQGPKLLIQFQNNGVVDDSQLPKDRFSAERLKGVDSTLKIQPAKLEDSAVYLCASSLVATGGLVAKNIQYFGAGTRLSVL.

As DNA, the CDR3 is TGTGCCAGCAGCTTAATACCCGCTATCATGAACACTGAAGCTTTCTTT. Its translation is CASSLIPAIMNTEAFF. V gene TRBV7-9 combines with J gene TRBJ1-1, with D unresolved. V lost 2 bases and J lost 0, with 13 bases in between. This CDR3 has 16 amino acids. CDR1 and CDR2 from the germline V gene are SEHNR and FQNEAQ (reference sequence).

This clonotype was found many times. The chain is built from TRBV12-3 or TRBV12-4 and TRBJ2-1, with TRBD2 identical over 11 bases. With 3 bases clipped from V and 0 bases from J, the junction kept 4 bases outside the gene matches. This CDR3 region has 17 residues. CDR3 region: CASSFRTSGRSYNEQFF. As DNA, the CDR3 is TGTGCCAGCAGTTTCCGGACTAGCGGGCGCTCCTACAATGAGCAGTTCTTC.

This clonotype has just a few counts. The chain employs TRBV12-3 or TRBV12-4 and TRBJ2-7; 7 bases line up with TRBD2. V was clipped by 3 bases and J by 0 bases; unmatched bases: 8. The CDR3 runs 16 residues. The CDR3 here is CASSLAPSSGSYEQYF. The DNA for the CDR3 is TGTGCCAGCAGTTTGGCTCCATCTAGCGGCTCCTACGAGCAGTACTTC.

This clonotype was seen many times. One end of the junction varies from germline; a read error may be responsible. V is TRBV7-7 and J is TRBJ2-1; D is unresolved. In germline, CDR1 is SSHAT, CDR2 FNYEAQ (reference sequence). CDR3 length: 13 residues. The CDR3 DNA reads as TGTGCTAGCAGCCAATCCGTCGACACCGAGCAGTTCTTC. Its protein is CASSQSVDTEQFF. Full variable domain (missing parts from reference TRBV7-7 and TRBJ2-1): GAGVSQSPRYKVTKRGQDVTLRCDPISSHATLYWYQQALGQGPEFLTYFNYEAQPDKSGLPSDRFSAERPEGSISTLTIQRTEQRDSAMYRCASSQSVDTEQFFGPGTRLTVL.

This clonotype was picked up a small number of times. V and J are TRBV4-3 and TRBJ2-4, with TRBD2 identical over 10 bases. The germline V gene encodes CDR1 LGHNA and CDR2 YSLEER. Trimming took 6 bases from V and 1 from J; bases not matched to a gene: 9. The CDR3 loop spans 17 amino acids. CDR3 nucleotides: TGCGCCAGCAGTCGTACCCTAGCGGGAGAGGCCAAAAACATTCAGTACTTC. This translates into CASSRTLAGEAKNIQYF.

The chain employs TRBV20-1 and TRBJ2-3; D not resolved. The CDR3 consists of 13 residues. Germline CDR1 reads DFQATT; CDR2 reads SNEGSKA (reference sequence). The V end was cut by 3 bases, the J end by 6 bases, with 13 bases between. CDR3 residues: CSARVTTRDTQYF. CDR3 nucleotide sequence: TGCAGTGCTAGGGTCACTACCAGGGATACGCAGTATTTT.

This clonotype came up many times. The chain joins TRBV12-3 or TRBV12-4 to TRBJ2-7, with D perhaps assigned TRBD1 or TRBD2 (6 bases each). V lost 8 bases to trimming and J lost 3 bases, with 14 bases between them. The CDR3 has 13 residues. The chain's CDR3 is CASSQKGGYEQYF. The CDR3 region has the DNA TGTGCCAGCTCCCAGAAGGGGGGCTACGAGCAGTACTTC.

This clonotype was detected ten times or more. A read error may produce the germline difference seen at one junction end. The rearrangement links TRBV5-1 to TRBJ2-5, with TRBD1 identical over 7 bases. The CDR3 contains 14 residues. Germline V CDR1 and CDR2: SGHRS, YFSETQ. Here the CDR3 reads CASSPGQIQETQYF. CDR3 sequence (DNA): TGTGCCAGCAGCCCGGGACAGATCCAAGAGACCCAGTACTTC.

This clonotype was detected a few times. The chain's CDR3 is CASSLVASGRFNEQYF. Here the CDR3 DNA reads TGTGCCAGCAGCTTAGTTGCTAGCGGGAGGTTTAACGAGCAGTACTTC. V and J are TRBV7-2 and TRBJ2-7, with 11 bases aligning to TRBD2. The junction had 7 bases not matched to a gene; V was cut back by 1 base and J by 5 bases. CDR1 and CDR2 from the germline V gene are SGHTA and FQGNSA. The CDR3 is made up of 16 amino acids.

V and J are TRBV5-1 and TRBJ2-1; 7 bases are shared with TRBD2. V lost 4 bases and J lost 3; bases outside the gene matches: 4. Germline assignment: CDR1 SGHRS and CDR2 YFSETQ. This CDR3 spans 14 amino acids. CDR3 residues: CASSLQRGYNEQFF. The CDR3 DNA is TGCGCCAGCAGCCTCCAGCGGGGCTACAATGAGCAGTTCTTC.

This clonotype was detected only a few times. V is TRBV24-1 and J is TRBJ2-5; no clear D gene. CDR3 size: 13 residues. CDR1 KGHDR and CDR2 SFDVKD come from the germline V gene. Trimming removed 0 bases at V and 5 bases at J, with 6 bases between. Here the CDR3 reads CATSDLQRETQYF. DNA for the CDR3: TGTGCCACCAGTGATTTGCAACGGGAGACCCAGTACTTC.

The genes are TRBV29-1 and TRBJ2-7; the match to TRBD1 covers 12 bases. Germline V lookup: CDR1 SQVTM, CDR2 ANQGSEA. Unmatched junction bases numbered 6, after V lost 2 bases and J lost 1 base. The length of the CDR3 is 16 residues. CDR3 DNA sequence: TGCAGCGTTGAACCGTCGGGACAGGGGGCGTCCTACGAGCAGTACTTC. As protein: CSVEPSGQGASYEQYF.